A selection of T cell receptor beta chains follows, all from one sample in a study of blood T cells in healthy people across ages. TCRdb passed the 5' RACE reads through MiXCR, listing each CDR3 protein once. The table has 1.5 million to 2 million distinct CDR3 sequences, 49% seen once. The sample taken for sequencing was blood. Receptor source: a woman aged 40 to 55 in good health. The CDR3 runs from the conserved cysteine through the conserved F or W. Fields, in order: clone size, D gene, J gene, V gene, CDR3 protein, CDR3 DNA. The D gene is left open where the match is weak. The size field is filled for only some rows; it gives once, few, many or a size class.

-	TRBD1	TRBJ1-6	TRBV20-1	CSATPGQYSPLHF	TGCAGTGCTACCCCGGGACAGTATTCACCCCTCCACTTT
-	TRBD1	TRBJ2-1	TRBV7-6	CASSLVIGQGVDDEQFF	TGTGCCAGCAGCTTAGTCATCGGACAGGGGGTGGACGATGAGCAGTTCTTC
-	TRBD2	TRBJ2-5	TRBV9	CASSPTPGLAGGQETQYF	TGTGCCAGCAGCCCTACACCGGGACTAGCGGGGGGGCAAGAGACCCAGTACTTC
few	-	TRBJ2-5	TRBV20-1	CSAPLGRETQYF	TGCAGTGCCCCACTTGGGCGAGAGACCCAGTACTTC
-	TRBD1	TRBJ2-5	TRBV29-1	CSVEYSFGRGPETQYF	TGCAGCGTTGAATATAGTTTTGGCAGGGGGCCGGAGACCCAGTACTTC
-	TRBD2	TRBJ2-5	TRBV10-3	CAISEDSSGDVETQYF	TGTGCCATCAGTGAGGATTCTAGCGGGGACGTTGAGACCCAGTACTTC
-	-	TRBJ1-2	TRBV29-1	CSVRGEGYTF	TGCAGCGTTAGGGGGGAAGGCTACACCTTC
-	TRBD1	TRBJ2-7	TRBV20-1	CSAEGQGANEQYF	TGCAGTGCCGAGGGACAGGGGGCAAACGAGCAGTACTTC
-	-	TRBJ2-7	TRBV9	CASSVEQWDGQYF	TGTGCCAGCAGCGTAGAACAGTGGGATGGGCAGTACTTC
-	TRBD1	TRBJ2-5	TRBV9	CASSTRTGRQETQYF	TGTGCCAGCAGCACGCGGACAGGGCGCCAAGAGACCCAGTACTTC
few	-	TRBJ2-7	TRBV7-2	CASSLAMAPNEQYF	TGTGCCAGCAGCTTAGCGATGGCGCCAAACGAGCAGTACTTC
-	-	TRBJ2-7	TRBV2	CASSEAPAVEQYF	TGTGCCAGCAGTGAAGCGCCAGCAGTGGAGCAGTACTTC
few	-	TRBJ1-2	TRBV7-2	CASSLVQAGYTF	TGTGCCAGCAGCTTAGTACAGGCTGGCTACACCTTC
-	TRBD2	TRBJ2-5	TRBV6-6	CASSRLAVQETQYF	TGTGCCAGCTCCAGACTAGCGGTTCAAGAGACCCAGTACTTC
few	TRBD2	TRBJ2-5	TRBV6-2/TRBV6-3	CASSYLGGEGQTQYF	TGTGCCAGCAGTTACCTGGGCGGGGAGGGGCAGACCCAGTACTTC
-	TRBD2	TRBJ2-1	TRBV4-3	CASSQTLRGGTSYNEQFF	TGCGCCAGCAGCCAAACCCTTCGGGGGGGGACCTCCTACAATGAGCAGTTCTTC
few	-	TRBJ2-4	TRBV27	CASRGHLGNIQYF	TGTGCCAGCCGGGGACACCTTGGGAACATTCAGTACTTC
-	TRBD2	TRBJ2-5	TRBV5-1	CASSKLAGGFSETQYF	TGCGCCAGCAGCAAACTAGCGGGGGGATTTTCGGAGACCCAGTACTTC
few	-	TRBJ2-4	TRBV20-1	CSARGPRPLAKNIQYF	TGCAGTGCTAGAGGCCCGCGACCGCTAGCCAAAAACATTCAGTACTTC
-	-	TRBJ1-2	TRBV6-6	CASSYPPQQSYGYTF	TGTGCCAGCAGTTACCCACCACAGCAGTCTTATGGCTACACCTTC
few	-	TRBJ2-3	TRBV9	CASSVETSNTQYF	TGTGCCAGCAGCGTAGAGACTTCTAATACGCAGTATTTT
-	-	TRBJ2-1	TRBV7-3	CANSSRQGAGLNEQFF	TGTGCCAACAGCTCCAGACAGGGAGCGGGTTTGAATGAGCAGTTCTTC
-	-	TRBJ2-1	TRBV7-9	CASSAVWGHSSYNEQFF	TGTGCCAGCAGCGCGGTATGGGGCCATAGCTCCTACAATGAGCAGTTCTTC
-	TRBD2	TRBJ2-1	TRBV3-1	CASSNRQAAGLAGGYNEQFF	TGTGCCAGCAGCAACCGCCAGGCAGCGGGACTAGCTGGGGGGTACAATGAGCAGTTCTTC
-	-	TRBJ1-4	TRBV5-1	CGSSVSSTNEKLFF	TGCGGCAGCAGCGTGAGTAGCACTAATGAAAAACTGTTTTTT
-	-	TRBJ2-3	TRBV4-3	CASSQDHRDSQYF	TGCGCCAGCAGCCAAGACCACAGGGATTCGCAGTATTTT
-	-	TRBJ2-5	TRBV7-9	CASSPSQGGQETQYF	TGTGCCAGCAGTCCCTCCCAGGGAGGCCAAGAGACCCAGTACTTC
-	-	TRBJ1-2	TRBV6-6	CASRAGPGQGQNYGYTF	TGTGCCAGCAGGGCGGGGCCGGGGCAGGGGCAGAACTATGGCTACACCTTC
-	-	TRBJ2-7	TRBV7-8	CASSLTGTSSYEQYF	TGTGCCAGCAGCTTAACCGGGACCAGCTCCTACGAGCAGTACTTC
few	TRBD1	TRBJ2-7	TRBV9	CASSPGDSNHEQYF	TGTGCCAGCAGCCCCGGGGACAGTAACCACGAGCAGTACTTC
once	TRBD2	TRBJ2-1	TRBV5-1	CASSSEQLAGVYNEQFF	TGCGCCAGCAGCTCCGAGCAACTAGCGGGGGTTTACAATGAGCAGTTCTTC
few	TRBD2	TRBJ2-3	TRBV4-3	CASSQGTRLGTDTQYF	TGCGCCAGCAGCCAGGGGACTAGACTGGGCACAGATACGCAGTATTTT
few	-	TRBJ1-2	TRBV5-6	CASSRTGITQGYTF	TGTGCCAGCAGCCGCACAGGCATCACTCAGGGCTACACCTTC
few	TRBD1	TRBJ1-2	TRBV25-1	CASLGDRSDRYGYTF	TGTGCCAGCCTTGGGGACAGGTCGGATCGTTATGGCTACACCTTC
-	-	TRBJ1-6	TRBV20-1	CSARATGHATSSPLHF	TGCAGTGCTAGAGCGACGGGACACGCCACTTCTTCACCCCTCCACTTT
few	-	TRBJ1-2	TRBV11-2	CASSLGRGSGYTF	TGTGCCAGCAGCTTAGGGCGGGGTAGTGGCTACACCTTC
-	-	TRBJ1-6	TRBV6-2/TRBV6-3	CASMPHRSSYNSPLHF	TGTGCCAGCATGCCGCATCGGAGCTCCTATAATTCACCCCTCCACTTT
-	-	TRBJ2-1	TRBV6-2/TRBV6-3	CASTPGQNYNEQFF	TGTGCCAGCACCCCTGGACAGAATTACAATGAGCAGTTCTTC
once	-	TRBJ2-2	TRBV3-1	CASSQDQRRYWAGELFF	TGTGCCAGCAGCCAAGATCAGAGGAGGTATTGGGCCGGGGAGCTGTTTTTT
-	TRBD2	TRBJ2-3	TRBV7-2	CASSLASGGGSDTQYF	TGTGCCAGCAGCTTAGCGTCTGGCGGGGGATCAGATACGCAGTATTTT
-	-	TRBJ2-1	TRBV28	CASSFWVGDNEQFF	TGTGCCAGCAGTTTCTGGGTTGGGGACAATGAGCAGTTCTTC
-	TRBD2	TRBJ2-3	TRBV20-1	CSVKPASGGALDTQYF	TGCAGTGTCAAACCTGCTAGCGGGGGGGCTTTAGATACGCAGTATTTT
-	-	TRBJ1-1	TRBV20-1	CSAEWQGTEAFF	TGCAGTGCTGAATGGCAGGGCACTGAAGCTTTCTTT